The 17 T cell receptor beta chains reported below all come from one sample, sequenced in a study of cytomegalovirus exposure and HLA in healthy donors. Data came from immunoSEQ multiplex PCR; TCRdb stores just in-frame clones and leaves some out. Here the sample spans about 160,000 clones, 86% being singletons. Sequencing used PBMCs. The receptors derive from a woman aged 18 to 35 in good health and CMV-seronegative.

This clone was picked up a small number of times. The rearrangement links TRBV2 to TRBJ1-5; 10 nucleotides align to TRBD1. This CDR3 contains 15 residues. With V trimmed by 3 bases and J by 6 bases, 5 bases remained unmatched. Germline V gene sequence: CDR1 SNHLY, CDR2 FYNNEI. The CDR3 bases are TGTGCCAGCAGTGAGTGGGACAGGGGCATTCAGCCCCAGCATTTT. This codes for CASSEWDRGIQPQHF.

This sequence joins TRBV29-1 and TRBJ2-5; TRBD1 aligns across 9 bases. Germline lookup yields CDR1 SQVTM and CDR2 ANQGSEA. The V gene end was trimmed by 5 bases and the J gene end by 1 base; junction bases not matched to a gene: 8. The CDR3 extends over 15 amino acids. The CDR3: CSVRGGTGRQETQYF. The CDR3 DNA reads TGCAGCGTTAGGGGAGGGACAGGGCGCCAAGAGACCCAGTACTTC.

The chain combines TRBV18 with TRBJ2-1, with 9 bases that match TRBD2. V shed 6 bases, J shed 6 bases, and the junction held 6 bases outside the gene matches. This CDR3 comprises 14 residues. Per germline, CDR1 KGHSH and CDR2 LQKENI. This CDR3 reads CASSYSGSSNEQFF. CDR3 bases: TGTGCCAGCTCTTATAGCGGGAGTAGCAATGAGCAGTTCTTC.

V gene TRBV30 combines with J gene TRBJ1-2, with unresolved D. The CDR3 consists of 9 residues. Germline lookup yields CDR1 GTSNPN and CDR2 SVGIG (reference sequence). The ends were cut back, 5 bases at V and 6 bases at J, with 4 bases in the middle. The DNA for the CDR3 is TGTGCCTGGGAGGATGGCTACACCTTC. Translating it yields CAWEDGYTF.

This chain connects TRBV6-6 to TRBJ1-6; 8 bases are a match to TRBD1. The CDR3 spans 14 residues. Germline values: CDR1 MNHNY, CDR2 SVGAGI (reference sequence). V trimming: 2 bases; J trimming: 9 bases; junction bases outside the gene matches: 3. CDR3: CASSYGQGVSPLHF. The DNA for the CDR3 is TGTGCCAGCAGTTACGGACAGGGAGTTTCACCCCTCCACTTT.

The CDR3 region is CASEAGEYNEQFF. In DNA form, the CDR3 reads TGTGCCAGCGAAGCGGGGGAGTACAATGAGCAGTTCTTC. The chain links TRBV7-9 to TRBJ2-1; 8 bases are shared with TRBD2. The germline CDR1 and CDR2 sequences are SEHNR and FQNEAQ (reference sequence). The CDR3 is 13 residues long. The ends lost 8 bases at V and 4 bases at J; junction bases unmatched: 4.

The chain uses TRBV7-9 and TRBJ2-7; TRBD1 might be the D (5 bases). The germline gives CDR1 SEHNR, CDR2 FQNEAQ (reference sequence). V dropped 2 bases and J dropped 2 bases, with 10 bases sitting between them. The CDR3 is 14 amino acids. This chain's CDR3 is CASSLNPTAYEQYF. Written as DNA, the CDR3 is TGTGCCAGCAGCTTAAACCCGACAGCCTACGAGCAGTACTTC.

The chain has TRBV15 and TRBJ2-1, with 7 nucleotides matching TRBD2. V lost 0 bases, J lost 4 bases, and 6 bases stayed unmatched. This CDR3 spans 16 amino acids. Germline lookup yields CDR1 LNHNV and CDR2 YYDKDF (reference sequence). CDR3 sequence: CATSRDLSGVYNEQFF. The CDR3 DNA reads TGTGCCACCAGCAGAGATCTCAGCGGGGTATACAATGAGCAGTTCTTC.

This rearrangement joins TRBV7-3 to TRBJ2-3; 9 nucleotides line up with TRBD2. The CDR3 loop spans 15 amino acids. Looked up from germline, CDR1 is SGHTA and CDR2 is FQGTGA. The V gene end was trimmed by 3 bases and the J gene end by 1 base; junction bases not matched to a gene: 2. The CDR3 sequence: CASSLAGGRTDTQYF. CDR3 nucleotides: TGTGCCAGCAGCTTGGCGGGGGGGCGCACAGATACGCAGTATTTT.

Concerning this clone itself: The same CDR3 can be traced to other DNA sequences in this sample. The chain carries TRBV7-2 and TRBJ2-7, with 10 bases that match TRBD1. J was trimmed by 3 bases and V by 6 bases; bases with no gene match: 8. This CDR3 has 15 amino acids. Germline lookup yields CDR1 SGHTA and CDR2 FQGNSA. The CDR3 reads CASSLLRDRGYEQYF. The CDR3 region has the DNA TGTGCCAGCAGTCTGCTCCGGGACAGGGGCTACGAGCAGTACTTC. The full variable domain, completed using reference TRBV7-2 and TRBJ2-7, is GAGVSQSPSNKVTEKGKDVELRCDPISGHTALYWYRQSLGQGLEFLIYFQGNSAPDKSGLPSDRFSAERTGGSVSTLTIQRTQQEDSAVYLCASSLLRDRGYEQYFGPGTRLTVT.

Only a few counts were recorded for this clone. V and J are TRBV18 and TRBJ2-1; the D is unclear. V lost 3 bases, J lost 11 bases, and 14 bases lay in between. The CDR3 is 13 amino acids. CDR1 and CDR2 from the germline V gene are KGHSH and LQKENI. For the CDR3, the DNA is TGTGCCAGCTCACCTCCCCCTAGGCAGCAGCAGTTCTTC. Translating gives CASSPPPRQQQFF.

The chain combines TRBV5-1 with TRBJ2-1; 10 bases map to TRBD2. This CDR3 has 17 residues. The ends lost 0 bases at V and 8 bases at J; junction bases unmatched: 11. Germline lookup yields CDR1 SGHRS and CDR2 YFSETQ. The CDR3 nucleotides read TGCGCCAGCAGCTTGGCGGACAGCGGGAGGGTGTCCGATGAGCAGTTCTTC. Protein sequence: CASSLADSGRVSDEQFF.

The V call is TRBV7-2, the J call TRBJ2-3, with TRBD2 identical over 11 bases. Germline-derived CDR1 and CDR2 are SGHTA and FQGNSA. V gave up 1 base and J gave up 3 bases; unmatched junction bases: 6. The length of the CDR3 is 17 residues. The CDR3 region is CASSLDPIAGGTDTQYF. CDR3 DNA sequence: TGTGCCAGCAGCTTAGATCCGATAGCGGGAGGGACAGATACGCAGTATTTT. Together with reference TRBV7-2 and TRBJ2-3, the CDR3 gives the full variable domain: GAGVSQSPSNKVTEKGKDVELRCDPISGHTALYWYRQSLGQGLEFLIYFQGNSAPDKSGLPSDRFSAERTGGSVSTLTIQRTQQEDSAVYLCASSLDPIAGGTDTQYFGPGTRLTVL.

The chain joins TRBV9 to TRBJ1-3, with TRBD1 matching 7 bases. V shed 2 bases, J shed 0 bases, and the junction held 2 bases outside the gene matches. CDR1 and CDR2 from the germline V gene are SGDLS and YYNGEE. This CDR3 spans 15 amino acids. The CDR3 DNA reads TGTGCCAGCAGCGTGGGACAGATCTCTGGAAACACCATATATTTT. Translating gives CASSVGQISGNTIYF.

This chain connects TRBV9 to TRBJ2-3; D gene ambiguous. The CDR3 loop spans 15 amino acids. V was pared by 5 bases and J by 8 bases, with 21 bases between. CDR1 and CDR2 from the germline V gene are SGDLS and YYNGEE. The CDR3, as DNA: TGTGCCAGCAGTTCCGGCGGTTTTCGCTCTACTACGCAGTATTTT. Amino acids: CASSSGGFRSTTQYF.

The sample holds one count of this clone. The CDR3 DNA sequence: TGTGCCAGCAGCCAATCGGGACTGTTGTATGGCTACACCTTC. It translates to CASSQSGLLYGYTF. This chain connects TRBV14 to TRBJ1-2, with a tentative D call TRBD1 (5 bases). V gave up 2 bases and J gave up 5 bases, with 12 bases separating them. This CDR3 region has 14 residues. Germline V gene data show CDR1 as SGHDN and CDR2 as FVKESK.

This rearrangement joins TRBV11-2 to TRBJ1-4, with 8 bases aligning to TRBD1. After removal of 0 bases from V and 2 bases from J, the junction contained 5 bases not matched to a gene. Germline V gene data show CDR1 as SGHAT and CDR2 as FQNNGV. This CDR3 spans 17 amino acids. The CDR3 DNA follows: TGTGCCAGCAGCTTAGATCGGGGACAGGTCACTAATGAAAAACTGTTTTTT. As protein: CASSLDRGQVTNEKLFF. Looking up the rest from reference TRBV11-2 and TRBJ1-4 gives the full variable domain: EAGVAQSPRYKIIEKRQSVAFWCNPISGHATLYWYQQILGQGPKLLIQFQNNGVVDDSQLPKDRFSAERLKGVDSTLKIQPAKLEDSAVYLCASSLDRGQVTNEKLFFGSGTQLSVL.